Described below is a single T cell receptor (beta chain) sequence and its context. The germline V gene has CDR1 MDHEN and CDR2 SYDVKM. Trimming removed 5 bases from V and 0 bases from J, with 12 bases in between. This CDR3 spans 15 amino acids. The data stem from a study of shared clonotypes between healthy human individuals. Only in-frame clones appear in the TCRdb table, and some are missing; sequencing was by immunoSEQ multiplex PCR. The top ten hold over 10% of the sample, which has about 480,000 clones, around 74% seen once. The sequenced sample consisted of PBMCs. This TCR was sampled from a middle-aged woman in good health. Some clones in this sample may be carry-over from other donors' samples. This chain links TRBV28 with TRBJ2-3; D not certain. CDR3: CASSASGRSTDTQYF. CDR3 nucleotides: TGTGCCAGCAGTGCCTCAGGTAGAAGCACAGATACGCAGTATTTT.